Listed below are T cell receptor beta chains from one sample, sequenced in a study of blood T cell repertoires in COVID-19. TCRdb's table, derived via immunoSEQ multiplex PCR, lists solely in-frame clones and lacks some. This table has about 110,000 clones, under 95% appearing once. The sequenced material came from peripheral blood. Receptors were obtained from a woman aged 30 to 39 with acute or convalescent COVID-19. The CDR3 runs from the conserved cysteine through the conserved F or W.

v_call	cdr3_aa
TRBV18	CASSPLAGVPYEQYF
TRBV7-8	CASSPTGWGISYEQYF
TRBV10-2	CASSPPTSGRLYEQYF
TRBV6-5	CASIGRGSYNSPLHF
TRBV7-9	CASSWTGSNQPQHF
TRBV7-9	CASSLAKGQGFSYEQYF
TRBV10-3	CAISDAAASSYNEQFF
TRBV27	CASSPRTSGYEQYF
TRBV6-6	CASRGQGRNSNQPQHF
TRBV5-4	CASSFTWTGGEQYF
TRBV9	CASSVDGRSHTIYF
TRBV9	CASSVAGGLETQYF
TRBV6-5	CASRSGQGDYEQYF
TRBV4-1	CASSQRTSGVWYEQFF
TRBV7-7	CASSLEVGHQQETQYF
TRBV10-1	CASSATSGSFTQYF
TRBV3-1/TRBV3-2	CASSQDGAGDQETQYF
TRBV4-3	CASSQDGGRVVSPLHF
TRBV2	CASSPRFAGGNEQFF
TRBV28	CASSSRQGSTENTEAFF